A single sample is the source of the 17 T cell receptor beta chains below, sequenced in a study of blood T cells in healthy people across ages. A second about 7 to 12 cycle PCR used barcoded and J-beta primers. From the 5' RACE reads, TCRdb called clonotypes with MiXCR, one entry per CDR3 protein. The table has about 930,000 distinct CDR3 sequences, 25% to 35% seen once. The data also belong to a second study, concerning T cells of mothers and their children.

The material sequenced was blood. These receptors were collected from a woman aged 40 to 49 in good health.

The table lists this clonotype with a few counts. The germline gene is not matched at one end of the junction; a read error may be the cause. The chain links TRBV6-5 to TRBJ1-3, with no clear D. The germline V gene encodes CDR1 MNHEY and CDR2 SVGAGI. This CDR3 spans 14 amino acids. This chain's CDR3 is CASRTDGSGNTRYF. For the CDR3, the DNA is TGTGCCAGCAGGACCGACGGCTCTGGAAACACCAGATATTTT.

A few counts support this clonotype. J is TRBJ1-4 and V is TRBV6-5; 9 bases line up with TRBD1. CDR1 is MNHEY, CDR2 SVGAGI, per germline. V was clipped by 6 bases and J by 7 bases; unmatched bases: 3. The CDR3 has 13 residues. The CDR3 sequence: CASRGQGVEKLFF. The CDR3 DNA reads TGTGCCAGCAGGGGACAGGGAGTTGAAAAACTGTTTTTT.

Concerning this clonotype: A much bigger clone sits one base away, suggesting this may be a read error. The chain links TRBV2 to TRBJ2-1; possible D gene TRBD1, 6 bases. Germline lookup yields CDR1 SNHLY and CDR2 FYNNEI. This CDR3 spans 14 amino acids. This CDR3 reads CASKRQGLYSEQFF. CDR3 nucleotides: TGTGCCAGCAAGCGGCAGGGGCTTTACAGTGAGCAGTTCTTC.

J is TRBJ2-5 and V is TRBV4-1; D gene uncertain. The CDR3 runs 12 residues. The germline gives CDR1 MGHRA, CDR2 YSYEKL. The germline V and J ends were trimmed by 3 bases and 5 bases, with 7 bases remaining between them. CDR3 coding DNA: TGCGCCAGCAGCCATGACCCGGAGACCCAGTACTTC. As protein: CASSHDPETQYF.

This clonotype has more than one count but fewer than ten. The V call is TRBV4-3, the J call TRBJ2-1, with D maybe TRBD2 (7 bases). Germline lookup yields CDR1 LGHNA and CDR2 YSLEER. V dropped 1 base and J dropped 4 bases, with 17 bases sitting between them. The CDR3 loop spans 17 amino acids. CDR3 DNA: TGCGCCAGCAGCCAAGCAATTGCGGGGGCCGGGTACAATGAGCAGTTCTTC. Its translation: CASSQAIAGAGYNEQFF.

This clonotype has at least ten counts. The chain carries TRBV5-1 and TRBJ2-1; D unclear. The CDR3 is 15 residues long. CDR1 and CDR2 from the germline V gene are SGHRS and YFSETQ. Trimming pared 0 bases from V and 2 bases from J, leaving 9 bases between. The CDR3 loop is CASSLGRATYNEQFF. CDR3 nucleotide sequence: TGCGCCAGCAGCTTGGGCCGGGCCACCTACAATGAGCAGTTCTTC.

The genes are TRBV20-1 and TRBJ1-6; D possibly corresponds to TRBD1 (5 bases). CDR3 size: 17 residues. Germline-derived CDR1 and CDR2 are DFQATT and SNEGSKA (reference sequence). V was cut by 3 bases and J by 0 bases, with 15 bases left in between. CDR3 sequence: CSARSRPGSSYNSPLHF. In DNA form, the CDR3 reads TGCAGTGCTAGGTCCAGGCCAGGGAGCTCCTATAATTCACCCCTCCACTTT.

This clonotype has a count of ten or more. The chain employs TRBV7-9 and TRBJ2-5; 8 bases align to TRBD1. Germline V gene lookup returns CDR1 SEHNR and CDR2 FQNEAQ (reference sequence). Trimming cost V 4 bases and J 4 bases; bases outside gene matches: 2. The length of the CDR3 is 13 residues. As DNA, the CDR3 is TGTGCCAGCAGCTCCAGGGGGCCAGAGACCCAGTACTTC. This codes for CASSSRGPETQYF.

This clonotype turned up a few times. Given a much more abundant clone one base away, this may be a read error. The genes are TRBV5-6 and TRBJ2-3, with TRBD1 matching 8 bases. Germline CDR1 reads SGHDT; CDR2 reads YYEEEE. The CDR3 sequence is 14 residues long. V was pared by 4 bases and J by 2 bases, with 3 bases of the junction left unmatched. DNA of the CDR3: TGTGCCAGCAGCCGACAGGGGCCCACAGATACGCAGTATTTT. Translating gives CASSRQGPTDTQYF.

For the CDR3, the DNA is TGTGCCAGCAGTCAACCAACTTCTCTTTTCTCTAGCACAGATACGCAGTATTTT. Translating gives CASSQPTSLFSSTDTQYF. V gene TRBV12-3 or TRBV12-4 combines with J gene TRBJ2-3, with D unclear. With 5 bases removed from V and 0 bases from J, the gap between germline ends came to 21 bases. This CDR3 comprises 18 residues.

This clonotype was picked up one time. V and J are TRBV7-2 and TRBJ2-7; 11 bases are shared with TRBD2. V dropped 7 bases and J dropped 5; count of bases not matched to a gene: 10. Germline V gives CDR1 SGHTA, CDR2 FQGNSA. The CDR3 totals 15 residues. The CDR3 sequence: CASTIAGGLTNEQYF. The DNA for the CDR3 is TGTGCCAGCACCATAGCGGGGGGGCTCACTAACGAGCAGTACTTC.

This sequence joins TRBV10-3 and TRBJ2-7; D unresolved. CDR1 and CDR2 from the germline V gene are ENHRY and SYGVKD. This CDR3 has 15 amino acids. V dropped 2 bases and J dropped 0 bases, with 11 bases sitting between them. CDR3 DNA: TGTGCCATCAGTGAGCGACAAGAACCCTCCTACGAGCAGTACTTC. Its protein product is CAISERQEPSYEQYF.

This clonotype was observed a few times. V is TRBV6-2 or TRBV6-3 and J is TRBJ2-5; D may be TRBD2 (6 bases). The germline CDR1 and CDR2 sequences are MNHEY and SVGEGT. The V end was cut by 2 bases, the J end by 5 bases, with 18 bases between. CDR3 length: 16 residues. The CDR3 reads CASSYGRGRNLETQYF. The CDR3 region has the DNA TGTGCCAGCAGTTACGGGCGGGGTAGGAATTTGGAGACCCAGTACTTC.

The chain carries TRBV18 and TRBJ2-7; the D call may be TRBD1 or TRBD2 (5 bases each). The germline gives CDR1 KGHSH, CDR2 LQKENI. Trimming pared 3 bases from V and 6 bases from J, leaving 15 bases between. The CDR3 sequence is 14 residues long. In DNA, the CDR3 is TGTGCCAGCTCACCGGGACCGCCACTTACCGAGCAGTACTTC. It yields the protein CASSPGPPLTEQYF.

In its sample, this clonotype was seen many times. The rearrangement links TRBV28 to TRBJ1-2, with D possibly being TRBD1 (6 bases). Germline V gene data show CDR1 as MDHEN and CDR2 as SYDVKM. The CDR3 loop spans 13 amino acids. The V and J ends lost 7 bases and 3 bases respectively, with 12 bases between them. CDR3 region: CASNGGPYYGYTF. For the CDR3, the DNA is TGTGCCAGCAATGGGGGGCCATACTATGGCTACACCTTC.

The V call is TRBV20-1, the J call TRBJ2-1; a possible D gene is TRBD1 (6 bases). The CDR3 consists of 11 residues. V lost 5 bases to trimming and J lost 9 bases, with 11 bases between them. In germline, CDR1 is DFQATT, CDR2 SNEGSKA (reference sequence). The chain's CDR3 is CSAVQGREQFF. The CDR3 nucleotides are TGCAGTGCTGTGCAGGGGCGTGAGCAGTTCTTC.

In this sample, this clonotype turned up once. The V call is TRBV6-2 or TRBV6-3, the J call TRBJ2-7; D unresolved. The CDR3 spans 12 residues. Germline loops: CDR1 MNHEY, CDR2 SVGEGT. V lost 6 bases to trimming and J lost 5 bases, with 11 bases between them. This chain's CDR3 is CASRQRRDEQYF. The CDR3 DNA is TGTGCCAGCAGACAAAGGCGCGACGAGCAGTACTTC.